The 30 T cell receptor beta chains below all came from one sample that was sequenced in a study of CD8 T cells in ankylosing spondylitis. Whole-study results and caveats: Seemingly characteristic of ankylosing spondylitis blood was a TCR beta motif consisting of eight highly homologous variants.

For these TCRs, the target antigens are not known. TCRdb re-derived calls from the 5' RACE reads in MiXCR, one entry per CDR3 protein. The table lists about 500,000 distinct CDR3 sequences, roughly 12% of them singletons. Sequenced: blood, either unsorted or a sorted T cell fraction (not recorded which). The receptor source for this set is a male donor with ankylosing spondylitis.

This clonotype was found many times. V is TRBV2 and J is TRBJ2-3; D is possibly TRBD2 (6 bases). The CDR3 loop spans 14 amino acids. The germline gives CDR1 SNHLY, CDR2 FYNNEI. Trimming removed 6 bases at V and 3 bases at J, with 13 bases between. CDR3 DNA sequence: TGTGCCAGCAGGGGACTCATACCTACAGATACGCAGTATTTT. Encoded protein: CASRGLIPTDTQYF.

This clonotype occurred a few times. CDR3 in DNA: TGTGCCAGCAGGGACGGGACTCTCCGATCCCACGAGCAGTACTTC. This gives the protein CASRDGTLRSHEQYF. The chain is built from TRBV6-2 or TRBV6-3 and TRBJ2-7; maybe TRBD2 (6 bases). V lost 6 bases to trimming and J lost 5 bases, with 20 bases between them. Germline V gene data show CDR1 as MNHEY and CDR2 as SVGEGT. This CDR3 is 15 amino acids long.

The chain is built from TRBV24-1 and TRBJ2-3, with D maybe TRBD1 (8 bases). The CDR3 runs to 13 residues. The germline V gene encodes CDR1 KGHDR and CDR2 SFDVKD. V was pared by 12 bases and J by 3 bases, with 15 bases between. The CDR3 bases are TGTGCCGCGGGGGACAGGCGGACAGATACGCAGTATTTT. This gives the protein CAAGDRRTDTQYF.

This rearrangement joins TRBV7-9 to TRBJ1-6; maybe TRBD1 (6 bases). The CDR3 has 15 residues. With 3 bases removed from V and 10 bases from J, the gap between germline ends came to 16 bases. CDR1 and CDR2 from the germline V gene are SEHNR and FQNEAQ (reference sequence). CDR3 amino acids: CASSLGALGDSPLHF. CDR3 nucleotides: TGTGCCAGCAGCTTGGGGGCGCTGGGGGACTCACCCCTCCACTTT.

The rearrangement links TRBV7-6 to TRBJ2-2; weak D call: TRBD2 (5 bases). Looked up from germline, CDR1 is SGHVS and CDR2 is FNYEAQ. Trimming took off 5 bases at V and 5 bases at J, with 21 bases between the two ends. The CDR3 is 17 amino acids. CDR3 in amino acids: CASSRPGARWRTGELFF. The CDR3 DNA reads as TGTGCCAGCAGCCGCCCGGGCGCGCGGTGGAGGACCGGGGAGCTGTTTTTT.

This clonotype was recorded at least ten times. CDR3 residues: CATSEDTVADTQYF. The CDR3 nucleotides are TGTGCCACCAGTGAGGACACAGTCGCAGATACGCAGTATTTT. The chain has TRBV24-1 and TRBJ2-3; possible D gene TRBD1, 5 bases. Looked up from germline, CDR1 is KGHDR and CDR2 is SFDVKD. The CDR3 loop spans 14 amino acids. The V end was cut by 4 bases, the J end by 4 bases, with 11 bases between.

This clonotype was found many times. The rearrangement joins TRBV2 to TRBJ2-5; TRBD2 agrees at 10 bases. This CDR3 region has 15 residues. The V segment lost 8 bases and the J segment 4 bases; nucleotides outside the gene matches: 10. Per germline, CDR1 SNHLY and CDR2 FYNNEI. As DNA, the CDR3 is TGTGCCAGCCGTAGCCTAGCGGGAGTTCTAGAGACCCAGTACTTC. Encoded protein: CASRSLAGVLETQYF.

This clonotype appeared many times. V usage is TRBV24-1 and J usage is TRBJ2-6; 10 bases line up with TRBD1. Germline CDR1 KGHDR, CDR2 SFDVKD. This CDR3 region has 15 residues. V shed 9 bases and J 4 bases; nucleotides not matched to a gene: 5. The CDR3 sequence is CATGTGDAGANVLTF. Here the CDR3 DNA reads TGTGCCACCGGGACAGGGGATGCAGGGGCCAACGTCCTGACTTTC.

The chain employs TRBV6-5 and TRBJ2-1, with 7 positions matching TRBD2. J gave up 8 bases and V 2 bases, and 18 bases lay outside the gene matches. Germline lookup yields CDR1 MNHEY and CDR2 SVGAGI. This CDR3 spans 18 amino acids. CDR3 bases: TGTGCCAGCAGTTACGGGGCCCAACTAGCGCCCTTCGAAGATGAGCAGTTCTTC. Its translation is CASSYGAQLAPFEDEQFF.

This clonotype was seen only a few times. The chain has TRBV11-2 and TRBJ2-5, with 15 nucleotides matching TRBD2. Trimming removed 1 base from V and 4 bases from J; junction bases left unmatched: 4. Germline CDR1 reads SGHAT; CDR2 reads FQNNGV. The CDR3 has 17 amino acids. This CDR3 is CASSLGTSGRAGETQYF. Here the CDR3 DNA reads TGTGCCAGCAGCTTAGGGACTAGCGGGAGGGCCGGAGAGACCCAGTACTTC.

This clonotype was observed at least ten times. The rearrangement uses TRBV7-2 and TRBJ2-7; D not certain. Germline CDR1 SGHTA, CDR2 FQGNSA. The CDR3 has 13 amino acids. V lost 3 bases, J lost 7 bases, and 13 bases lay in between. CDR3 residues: CASSLVDLGEQYF. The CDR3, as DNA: TGTGCCAGCAGCTTGGTGGATCTCGGGGAGCAGTACTTC.

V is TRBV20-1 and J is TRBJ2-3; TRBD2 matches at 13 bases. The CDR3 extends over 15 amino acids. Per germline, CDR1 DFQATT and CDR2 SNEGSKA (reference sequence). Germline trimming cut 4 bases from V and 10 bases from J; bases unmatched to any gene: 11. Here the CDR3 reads CSATISGLAGAAQYF. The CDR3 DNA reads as TGCAGTGCTACGATAAGCGGACTAGCGGGAGCTGCGCAGTATTTT.

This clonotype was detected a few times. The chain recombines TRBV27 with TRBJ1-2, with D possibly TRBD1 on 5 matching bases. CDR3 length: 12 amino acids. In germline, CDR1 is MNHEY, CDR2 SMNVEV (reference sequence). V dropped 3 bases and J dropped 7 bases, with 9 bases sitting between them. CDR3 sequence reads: CASSFPGSGYTF. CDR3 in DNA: TGTGCCAGCAGTTTTCCAGGGAGTGGCTACACCTTC.

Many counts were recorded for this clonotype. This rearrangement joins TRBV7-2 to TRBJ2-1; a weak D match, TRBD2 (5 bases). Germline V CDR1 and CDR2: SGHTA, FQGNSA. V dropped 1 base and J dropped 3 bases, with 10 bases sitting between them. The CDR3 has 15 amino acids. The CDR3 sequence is CASSLGGSHYNEQFF. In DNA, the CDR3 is TGTGCCAGCAGCTTAGGTGGGAGTCACTACAATGAGCAGTTCTTC.

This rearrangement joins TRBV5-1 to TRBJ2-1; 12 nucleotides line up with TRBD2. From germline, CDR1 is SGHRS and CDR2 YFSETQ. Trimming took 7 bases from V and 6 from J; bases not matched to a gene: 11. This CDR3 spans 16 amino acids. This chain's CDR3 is CASVTLAGGPLNEQFF. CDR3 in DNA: TGCGCCAGCGTAACTCTAGCGGGAGGGCCCCTCAATGAGCAGTTCTTC.

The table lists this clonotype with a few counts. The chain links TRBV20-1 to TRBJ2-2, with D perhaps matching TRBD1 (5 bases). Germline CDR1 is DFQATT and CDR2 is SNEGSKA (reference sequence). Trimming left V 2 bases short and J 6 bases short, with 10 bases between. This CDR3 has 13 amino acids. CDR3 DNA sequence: TGCAGTGCTAGAAAGGGGTCCCCCGGGGAGCTGTTTTTT. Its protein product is CSARKGSPGELFF.

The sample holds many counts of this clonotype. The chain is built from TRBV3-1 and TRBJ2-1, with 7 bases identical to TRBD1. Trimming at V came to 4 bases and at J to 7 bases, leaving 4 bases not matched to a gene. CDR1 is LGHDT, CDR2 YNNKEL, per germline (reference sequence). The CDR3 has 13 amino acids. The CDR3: CASSPRDRNEQFF. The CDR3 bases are TGTGCCAGCAGCCCCCGGGACAGAAATGAGCAGTTCTTC.

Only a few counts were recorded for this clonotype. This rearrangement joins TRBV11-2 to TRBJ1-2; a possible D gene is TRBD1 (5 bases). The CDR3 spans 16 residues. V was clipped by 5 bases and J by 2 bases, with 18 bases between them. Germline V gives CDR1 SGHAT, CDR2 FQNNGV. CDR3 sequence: CASSRSGGGRNYGYTF. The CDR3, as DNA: TGTGCCAGCAGCCGCTCCGGGGGGGGGAGGAACTATGGCTACACCTTC.

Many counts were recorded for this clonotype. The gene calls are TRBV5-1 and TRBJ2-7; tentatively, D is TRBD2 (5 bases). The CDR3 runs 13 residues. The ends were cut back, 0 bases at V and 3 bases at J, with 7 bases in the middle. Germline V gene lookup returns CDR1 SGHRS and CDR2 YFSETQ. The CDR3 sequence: CASSLVGLYEQYV. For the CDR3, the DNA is TGCGCCAGCAGCTTGGTCGGACTCTACGAGCAGTACGTC.

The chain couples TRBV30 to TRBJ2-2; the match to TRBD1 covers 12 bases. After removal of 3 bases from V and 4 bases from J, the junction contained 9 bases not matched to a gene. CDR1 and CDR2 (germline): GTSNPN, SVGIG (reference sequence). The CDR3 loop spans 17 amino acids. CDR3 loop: CAWSKGQGALGTGELFF. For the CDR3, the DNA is TGTGCCTGGAGCAAGGGACAGGGGGCTCTGGGCACCGGGGAGCTGTTTTTT. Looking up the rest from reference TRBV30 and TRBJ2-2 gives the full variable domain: SQTIHQWPATLVQPVGSPLSLECTVEGTSNPNLYWYRQAAGRGLQLLFYSVGIGQISSEVPQNLSASRPQDRQFILSSKKLLLSDSGFYLCAWSKGQGALGTGELFFGEGSRLTVL.

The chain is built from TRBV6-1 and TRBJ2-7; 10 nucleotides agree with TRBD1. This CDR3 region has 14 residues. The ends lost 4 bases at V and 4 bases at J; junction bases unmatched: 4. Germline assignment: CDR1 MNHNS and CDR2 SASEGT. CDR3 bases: TGTGCCAGCAGTGCGACAGGGGGCGGATACGAGCAGTACGTC. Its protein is CASSATGGGYEQYV.

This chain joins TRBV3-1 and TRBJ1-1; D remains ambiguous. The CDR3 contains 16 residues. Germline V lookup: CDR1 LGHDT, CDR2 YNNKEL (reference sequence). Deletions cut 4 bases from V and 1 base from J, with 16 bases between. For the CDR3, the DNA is TGTGCCAGCAGCCTAGAGAGCCAGAAACCGAACACTGAAGCTTTCTTT. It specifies CASSLESQKPNTEAFF.

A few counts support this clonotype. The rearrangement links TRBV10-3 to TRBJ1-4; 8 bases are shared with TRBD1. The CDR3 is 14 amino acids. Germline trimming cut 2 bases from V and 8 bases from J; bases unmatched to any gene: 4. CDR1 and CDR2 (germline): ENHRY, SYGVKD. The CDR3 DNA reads TGTGCCATCAGTGAGGGGACAGGATGGGAAAAACTGTTTTTT. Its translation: CAISEGTGWEKLFF.

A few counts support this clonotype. This CDR3 reads CASSQSGNWDEQYF. Here the CDR3 DNA reads TGTGCCAGCAGCCAATCAGGGAATTGGGACGAGCAGTACTTC. V is TRBV14 and J is TRBJ2-7, with a weak D call TRBD1 (5 bases). The V and J ends lost 2 bases and 5 bases respectively, with 13 bases between them. The CDR3 covers 14 residues. The germline gives CDR1 SGHDN, CDR2 FVKESK.

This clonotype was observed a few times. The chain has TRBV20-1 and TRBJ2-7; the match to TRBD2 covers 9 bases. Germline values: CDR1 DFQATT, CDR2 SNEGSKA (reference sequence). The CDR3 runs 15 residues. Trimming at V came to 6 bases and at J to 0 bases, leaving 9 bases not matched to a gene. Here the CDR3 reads CSAQGGLANSYEQYF. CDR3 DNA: TGCAGTGCACAAGGAGGACTAGCGAACTCCTACGAGCAGTACTTC.

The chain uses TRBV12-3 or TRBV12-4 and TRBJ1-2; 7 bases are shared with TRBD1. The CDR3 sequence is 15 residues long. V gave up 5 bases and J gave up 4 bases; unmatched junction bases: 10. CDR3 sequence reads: CASSQGTATLYGYTF. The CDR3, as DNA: TGTGCCAGCAGTCAAGGGACAGCTACCCTCTATGGCTACACCTTC.

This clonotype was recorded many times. In DNA form, the CDR3 reads TGCGCCAGCAGCTCGATTCTAGCGGGAGGGCCGGAGGAGACCCAGTACTTC. This translates into CASSSILAGGPEETQYF. This chain uses TRBV5-1 with TRBJ2-5; 12 bases are a match to TRBD2. The V segment lost 3 bases and the J segment 5 bases; nucleotides outside the gene matches: 11. CDR1 and CDR2 from the germline V gene are SGHRS and YFSETQ. The CDR3 contains 17 residues. Using reference TRBV5-1 and TRBJ2-5 for the parts outside the CDR3, the full variable domain is KAGVTQTPRYLIKTRGQQVTLSCSPISGHRSVSWYQQTPGQGLQFLFEYFSETQRNKGNFPGRFSGRQFSNSRSEMNVSTLELGDSALYLCASSSILAGGPEETQYFGPGTRLLVL.

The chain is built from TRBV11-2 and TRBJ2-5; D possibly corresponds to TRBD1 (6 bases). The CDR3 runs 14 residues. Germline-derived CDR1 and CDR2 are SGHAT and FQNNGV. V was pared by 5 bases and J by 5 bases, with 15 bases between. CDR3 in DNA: TGTGCCAGCAGCCCGAGGGGGAGCGCGGAGACCCAGTACTTC. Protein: CASSPRGSAETQYF.

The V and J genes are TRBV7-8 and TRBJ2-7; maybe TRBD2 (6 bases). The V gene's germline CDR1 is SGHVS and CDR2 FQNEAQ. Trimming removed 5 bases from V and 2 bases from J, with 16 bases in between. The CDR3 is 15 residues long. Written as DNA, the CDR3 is TGTGCCAGCAGCCAGTCGGGGACTCGGGCCTACGAGCAGTACTTC. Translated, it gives CASSQSGTRAYEQYF.

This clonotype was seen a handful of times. The CDR3 sequence: CSAVQGDTEAFF. Written as DNA, the CDR3 is TGCAGTGCAGTACAGGGAGACACTGAAGCTTTCTTT. The rearrangement uses TRBV20-1 and TRBJ1-1; weak D call: TRBD1 (6 bases). V lost 6 bases to trimming and J lost 3 bases, with 11 bases between them. The CDR3 is made up of 12 amino acids. Germline V gene data show CDR1 as DFQATT and CDR2 as SNEGSKA (reference sequence).